Following are 21 T cell receptor beta chains from one sample sequenced in a study of cytomegalovirus exposure and HLA in healthy donors. Primers for the PCR totalled 60 Vbeta and 13 Jbeta. Clones were sequenced by immunoSEQ multiplex PCR, and TCRdb holds only the in-frame ones, with some missing. This table holds under 150,000 clones, 74% found once. The sample consisted of PBMCs. These receptors were collected from a woman in her forties in good health and CMV-seropositive.

The chain is built from TRBV15 and TRBJ2-5; D possibly corresponds to TRBD1 (6 bases). Trimming shortened V by 3 bases and J by 2 bases, and 16 bases separated the two germline ends. Germline CDR1 LNHNV, CDR2 YYDKDF (reference sequence). The CDR3 runs to 16 residues. This CDR3 reads CATSSGLTGIQETQYF. For the CDR3, the DNA is TGTGCCACCAGCAGTGGTTTGACAGGTATTCAAGAGACCCAGTACTTC.

This clone was found a few times. J is TRBJ1-6 and V is TRBV2; unclear D gene. The CDR3 contains 13 residues. Looked up from germline, CDR1 is SNHLY and CDR2 is FYNNEI. Trimming took off 6 bases at V and 5 bases at J, with 8 bases between the two ends. The CDR3 sequence: CASRVEDNSPLHF. The CDR3 nucleotides read TGTGCCAGCAGGGTTGAGGATAATTCACCCCTCCACTTT.

The gene calls are TRBV6-6 and TRBJ2-7, with 7 positions matching TRBD1. Germline CDR1 and CDR2: MNHNY and SVGAGI (reference sequence). This CDR3 region has 14 residues. V shed 7 bases, J shed 3 bases, and the junction held 9 bases outside the gene matches. The CDR3 sequence is CASKVTGVGYEQYF. In nucleotides, the CDR3 is TGTGCCAGCAAGGTAACAGGGGTGGGCTACGAGCAGTACTTC.

Only a few counts were recorded for this clone. The chain carries TRBV5-6 and TRBJ1-5; a weak D match, TRBD1 (5 bases). Trimming removed 0 bases from V and 5 bases from J, with 9 bases in between. The CDR3 totals 14 residues. Germline V gene data show CDR1 as SGHDT and CDR2 as YYEEEE. CDR3 DNA sequence: TGTGCCAGCAGCTTGGCCACAGGTTATCAGCCCCAGCATTTT. Amino acids: CASSLATGYQPQHF.

This chain connects TRBV19 to TRBJ1-2, with TRBD1 matching 7 bases. Germline CDR1 LNHDA, CDR2 SQIVND (reference sequence). CDR3 length equals 16 residues. The trim removed 6 bases at V and 2 bases at J, leaving 12 bases unmatched. The DNA for the CDR3 is TGTGCCAGTAGCATACAGGGACAGCGTGAGAACTATGGCTACACCTTC. Translated, it gives CASSIQGQRENYGYTF.

The chain couples TRBV21-1 to TRBJ1-2; the table calls TRBD1, which could not be checked here. TRBV21-1 is a recognized pseudogene. The CDR3 spans 16 residues. CDR3 protein: CASSKGCKGGGYGYTF. Written as DNA, the CDR3 is TGTGCCAGCAGCAAAGGATGTAAAGGGGGCGGCTATGGCTACACCTTC.

The chain is built from TRBV7-2 and TRBJ2-7; 7 bases map to TRBD1. The V segment lost 5 bases and the J segment 1 base; nucleotides outside the gene matches: 8. The CDR3 loop spans 15 amino acids. CDR1 and CDR2 from the germline V gene are SGHTA and FQGNSA. CDR3 protein: CASSHQDRSSYEQYF. CDR3 DNA sequence: TGTGCCAGCAGCCACCAGGACAGGAGTTCCTACGAGCAGTACTTC.

The rearrangement uses TRBV5-5 and TRBJ1-6, with 10 bases aligning to TRBD1. CDR3 length equals 14 residues. The V segment lost 4 bases and the J segment 8 bases; nucleotides outside the gene matches: 3. Germline V gene data show CDR1 as SGHKS and CDR2 as YYEKEE (reference sequence). The chain's CDR3 is CASSPTGGDSPLHF. The CDR3 bases are TGTGCCAGCAGCCCGACAGGGGGCGATTCACCCCTCCACTTT.

This chain links TRBV7-6 with TRBJ2-1; 7 bases match TRBD2. V lost 5 bases and J lost 2; bases outside the gene matches: 6. Germline-derived CDR1 and CDR2 are SGHVS and FNYEAQ. This CDR3 contains 15 residues. Here the CDR3 reads CASSPPAGPYNEQFF. In nucleotides, the CDR3 is TGTGCCAGCAGCCCCCCAGCGGGACCCTACAATGAGCAGTTCTTC. Looking up the rest from reference TRBV7-6 and TRBJ2-1 gives the full variable domain: GAGVSQSPRYKVTKRGQDVALRCDPISGHVSLYWYRQALGQGPEFLTYFNYEAQQDKSGLPNDRFSAERPEGSISTLTIQRTEQRDSAMYRCASSPPAGPYNEQFFGPGTRLTVL.

This clone was detected a few times. The J gene is TRBJ1-6, the V gene TRBV19, with 9 bases lining up with TRBD1. Germline V lookup: CDR1 LNHDA, CDR2 SQIVND (reference sequence). CDR3 length equals 13 residues. Trimming took 7 bases from V and 11 from J; bases not matched to a gene: 6. The CDR3 spells CASTGQGFAPLHF. The CDR3 DNA reads as TGTGCCAGTACCGGACAGGGGTTTGCACCCCTCCACTTT.

The chain joins TRBV7-8 to TRBJ2-7, with TRBD1 matching 9 bases. V lost 5 bases to trimming and J lost 7 bases; unmatched junction nucleotides: 9. Germline assignment: CDR1 SGHVS and CDR2 FQNEAQ. The CDR3 is 14 amino acids. The CDR3 sequence: CASSRIQGAGEQYF. CDR3 sequence (DNA): TGTGCCAGCAGCCGCATACAGGGGGCAGGGGAGCAGTACTTC.

The V and J genes are TRBV7-2 and TRBJ1-2; tentatively, D is TRBD1 (5 bases). This CDR3 is 15 amino acids long. Germline V gene data show CDR1 as SGHTA and CDR2 as FQGNSA. Trimming took off 5 bases at V and 1 base at J, with 14 bases between the two ends. The CDR3 DNA reads as TGTGCCAGCAGCGCCAGGGTAGGGGATAACTATGGCTACACCTTC. Translated: CASSARVGDNYGYTF.

This clone was found a few times. This rearrangement joins TRBV6-1 to TRBJ1-1, with 10 bases matching TRBD1. J lost 4 bases, V lost 10 bases, and 6 bases had no gene match. The CDR3 is made up of 13 amino acids. The germline V gene encodes CDR1 MNHNS and CDR2 SASEGT. CDR3 DNA sequence: TGTGCCACCTTCCGGGACAGGGGCACTGAAGCTTTCTTT. Translation: CATFRDRGTEAFF.

This clone has a single count. The chain couples TRBV9 to TRBJ2-7; D is perhaps TRBD2 (6 bases). This CDR3 is built from 16 residues. CDR1 and CDR2 from the germline V gene are SGDLS and YYNGEE. V was pared by 2 bases and J by 7 bases, with 22 bases between. This CDR3 is CASSVSGTSLLPEQYF. The CDR3, as DNA: TGTGCCAGCAGCGTCAGTGGTACTAGCCTCCTCCCGGAGCAGTACTTC.

V usage is TRBV7-8 and J usage is TRBJ1-4; D ambiguous. CDR1 SGHVS and CDR2 FQNEAQ come from the germline V gene. V dropped 5 bases and J dropped 0 bases, with 7 bases sitting between them. This CDR3 is built from 14 residues. Here the CDR3 DNA reads TGTGCCAGCAGCCCTAAAGCAACTAATGAAAAACTGTTTTTT. As protein: CASSPKATNEKLFF.

This clone turned up a few times. The CDR3 DNA follows: TGCGCCAGCAGCTTTGTTGCAGGGGGCACCACTGAAGCTTTCTTT. Translation gives CASSFVAGGTTEAFF. The chain joins TRBV5-1 to TRBJ1-1; 8 bases match TRBD1. The length of the CDR3 is 15 residues. Germline assignment: CDR1 SGHRS and CDR2 YFSETQ. V lost 2 bases, J lost 4 bases, and 7 bases stayed unmatched.

The chain joins TRBV19 to TRBJ1-1; D perhaps matches TRBD1 (6 bases). V lost 6 bases and J 4 bases, leaving 12 bases between the germline ends. Looked up from germline, CDR1 is LNHDA and CDR2 is SQIVND (reference sequence). The CDR3 contains 13 residues. CDR3 nucleotide sequence: TGTGCCAGTAGAAGGGGGGGTAGCACTGAAGCTTTCTTT. The encoded protein is CASRRGGSTEAFF. Looking up the rest from reference TRBV19 and TRBJ1-1 gives the full variable domain: DGGITQSPKYLFRKEGQNVTLSCEQNLNHDAMYWYRQDPGQGLRLIYYSQIVNDFQKGDIAEGYSVSREKKESFPLTVTSAQKNPTAFYLCASRRGGSTEAFFGQGTRLTVV.

This clone came up once. The V gene is TRBV7-2, the J gene TRBJ2-2; TRBD2 matches at 11 bases. Trimming removed 7 bases from V and 7 bases from J; junction bases left unmatched: 5. The CDR3 runs to 14 residues. Germline assignment: CDR1 SGHTA and CDR2 FQGNSA. CDR3 in amino acids: CASTRSGGGGELFF. The CDR3 nucleotides are TGTGCCAGCACCCGTAGCGGGGGGGGCGGGGAGCTGTTTTTT.

The chain is built from TRBV5-4 and TRBJ2-1; D might be TRBD1 (5 bases). The ends were cut back, 3 bases at V and 0 bases at J, with 19 bases in the middle. Germline V CDR1 and CDR2: SGHNT, YYREEE (reference sequence). The CDR3 contains 18 residues. DNA for the CDR3: TGTGCCAGCAGCTGGGGCACCGGCGCGGCCCGCTCCTACAATGAGCAGTTCTTC. Translation gives CASSWGTGAARSYNEQFF.

The chain recombines TRBV10-3 with TRBJ2-7; D gene unclear. This CDR3 comprises 13 residues. V lost 5 bases to trimming and J lost 0 bases, with 8 bases between them. The germline V gene encodes CDR1 ENHRY and CDR2 SYGVKD. The CDR3: CAISFDSSYEQYF. CDR3 nucleotides: TGTGCCATCAGTTTCGACTCCTCCTACGAGCAGTACTTC.

The chain carries TRBV6-6 and TRBJ2-7, with TRBD1 identical over 7 bases. The CDR3 has 14 residues. Germline assignment: CDR1 MNHNY and CDR2 SVGAGI (reference sequence). The trim removed 3 bases at V and 6 bases at J, leaving 8 bases unmatched. The CDR3 sequence is CASSYRQGNGEQYF. CDR3 DNA: TGTGCCAGCAGTTATCGACAGGGCAACGGCGAGCAGTACTTC.